The T cell receptor beta chain described here comes from a study of blood T cell repertoires in COVID-19. Study-level background: From T cells, B-cell-depleted T cells, or PBMCs came the material, which was cDNA or gDNA.

The CDR3 covers 13 residues. V was trimmed by 6 bases and J by 0 bases, leaving 6 bases between them. Germline CDR1 reads WNHNN; CDR2 reads SYGVQD (reference sequence). Per the original methods: The assay estimated nucleated cells by amplifying reference gene primers. Measured with immunoSEQ multiplex PCR; TCRdb has only the in-frame clones, and not every one. The DNA gave D and trimming, while V, J and clone size come from that table. This sample has about 240,000 clones, with about nine tenths found just once. Participant-given clinical history determined each cohort assignment. Sequencing was done on a sample of PBMCs or T cells enriched from blood (not recorded which). The J gene is TRBJ1-3, the V gene TRBV10-1; D is uncertain. The clonotype comes from a woman aged 25 to 45 with acute COVID-19. CDR3 region: CASSSRSGNTIYF. The CDR3 DNA follows: TGCGCCAGCAGCTCGCGCTCTGGAAACACCATATATTTT.